Listed here are 30 T cell receptor beta chains from one sample, sequenced in a study of shared clonotypes between healthy human individuals. Naive CD8 populations comprised CD45RO-negative cells positively selected for CCR7, excluding terminally differentiated effector memory CD45RA+ cells. Here immunoSEQ multiplex PCR was the method, and the copy in TCRdb shows in-frame clones only, minus some. Of roughly 2,000,000 clones in the sample, about 95% are singletons; the top ten hold less than 1.5%. The sequencing input was naive CD8+ T cells sorted from blood. These receptors originate from a man aged 18 to 30 in good health.

About this clone itself: Other DNA sequences of this sample code for an identical CDR3. This sequence joins TRBV9 and TRBJ2-1, with D uncertain. Germline V lookup: CDR1 SGDLS, CDR2 YYNGEE. Trimming shortened V by 4 bases and J by 0 bases, and 5 bases separated the two germline ends. The CDR3 covers 13 residues. The CDR3 loop is CASSSSSYNEQFF. The CDR3 DNA reads TGTGCCAGCAGCTCTAGCTCCTACAATGAGCAGTTCTTC.

The rearrangement uses TRBV28 and TRBJ1-1; D is unresolved. CDR3 size: 13 residues. The germline V gene has CDR1 MDHEN and CDR2 SYDVKM. The ends were cut back, 3 bases at V and 3 bases at J, with 8 bases in the middle. The CDR3 DNA follows: TGTGCCAGCAGTTTGGTGGAATACACTGAAGCTTTCTTT. Encoded protein: CASSLVEYTEAFF. The variable domain in full, completed from reference TRBV28 and TRBJ1-1, reads DVKVTQSSRYLVKRTGEKVFLECVQDMDHENMFWYRQDPGLGLRLIYFSYDVKMKEKGDIPEGYSVSREKKERFSLILESASTNQTSMYLCASSLVEYTEAFFGQGTRLTVV.

The rearrangement joins TRBV7-9 to TRBJ2-1; 9 nucleotides align to TRBD2. Germline V gene sequence: CDR1 SEHNR, CDR2 FQNEAQ (reference sequence). The CDR3 runs 16 residues. J was trimmed by 0 bases and V by 4 bases; bases with no gene match: 4. CDR3 loop: CASSWLAGDSYNEQFF. The CDR3 region has the DNA TGTGCCAGCAGCTGGTTAGCGGGAGACTCCTACAATGAGCAGTTCTTC. Filled out from reference TRBV7-9 and TRBJ2-1, the complete variable domain reads DTGVSQNPRHKITKRGQNVTFRCDPISEHNRLYWYRQTLGQGPEFLTYFQNEAQLEKSRLLSDRFSAERPKGSFSTLEIQRTEQGDSAMYLCASSWLAGDSYNEQFFGPGTRLTVL.

The chain employs TRBV13 and TRBJ1-1; tentatively, D is TRBD1 (5 bases). In germline, CDR1 is PRHDT, CDR2 FYEKMQ (reference sequence). The CDR3 runs 12 residues. V lost 4 bases and J lost 10, with 13 bases in between. The CDR3 region is CASSSLTEGAFF. CDR3 nucleotide sequence: TGTGCCAGCAGCTCTCTGACAGAGGGAGCTTTCTTT.

This rearrangement joins TRBV6-6 to TRBJ2-5; 7 bases are shared with TRBD1. The germline CDR1 and CDR2 sequences are MNHNY and SVGAGI (reference sequence). V lost 6 bases to trimming and J lost 1 base; unmatched junction nucleotides: 11. The CDR3 length is 16 residues. CDR3: CASSSPGDRPQETQYF. In nucleotides, the CDR3 is TGTGCCAGCAGCTCGCCCGGGGACAGACCCCAAGAGACCCAGTACTTC.

Details on this clone: Different DNA sequences within this sample yield the same CDR3. The V gene is TRBV4-1, the J gene TRBJ2-1, with D possibly matching TRBD2 (5 bases). V was cut by 1 base and J by 0 bases, with 10 bases left in between. This CDR3 is 16 amino acids long. CDR1 and CDR2 from the germline V gene are MGHRA and YSYEKL. The DNA of the CDR3 is TGCGCCAGCAGCCAAGTTCTAGCCAGCTCCTACAATGAGCAGTTCTTC. Protein: CASSQVLASSYNEQFF.

The J gene is TRBJ2-7, the V gene TRBV15; TRBD2 matches at 7 bases. Germline V gives CDR1 LNHNV, CDR2 YYDKDF (reference sequence). The J segment lost 2 bases and the V segment lost 5 bases, leaving 3 bases of the junction unmatched. CDR3 length equals 13 residues. CDR3 protein: CATSAAGAYEQYF. In DNA, the CDR3 is TGTGCCACCAGCGCCGCGGGGGCCTACGAGCAGTACTTC.

In its sample, this clone was seen a few times. The chain has TRBV4-2 and TRBJ2-2; D is unclear. Between the trimmed V and J ends, which lost 0 bases and 11 bases, there was a span of 10 bases. The CDR3 has 13 amino acids. Germline values: CDR1 LGHNA, CDR2 YNFKEQ. The CDR3 DNA follows: TGTGCCAGCAGCCAAGATGCGGTACAAGAGCTGTTTTTT. Its translation is CASSQDAVQELFF.

This clone came up once. J is TRBJ2-1 and V is TRBV7-2; the D is unclear. This CDR3 has 12 residues. Germline lookup yields CDR1 SGHTA and CDR2 FQGNSA. Deletions cut 5 bases from V and 5 bases from J, with 7 bases between. The CDR3 nucleotides are TGTGCCAGCAGCAGACTTGACAATGAGCAGTTCTTC. Its translation: CASSRLDNEQFF.

J is TRBJ1-1 and V is TRBV2; D gene ambiguous. Looked up from germline, CDR1 is SNHLY and CDR2 is FYNNEI. Trimming took 6 bases from V and 3 from J, leaving 32 bases between them. The CDR3 is made up of 20 amino acids. The CDR3 region has the DNA TGTGCCAGCAGCCTATTGGCCCCGGCCGCGTCTGACTCCATGGACACTGAAGCTTTCTTT. The encoded protein is CASSLLAPAASDSMDTEAFF.

This chain links TRBV28 with TRBJ2-5; D is possibly TRBD1 (6 bases). The germline gives CDR1 MDHEN, CDR2 SYDVKM. V was clipped by 9 bases and J by 5 bases, with 16 bases between them. The CDR3 is made up of 13 amino acids. Here the CDR3 reads CASTQGWGETQYF. Here the CDR3 DNA reads TGTGCCAGTACACAGGGTTGGGGGGAGACCCAGTACTTC.

This chain joins TRBV13 and TRBJ2-7; TRBD1 might be the D (6 bases). Germline CDR1 is PRHDT and CDR2 is FYEKMQ (reference sequence). The CDR3 has 15 residues. The V gene lost 0 bases and the J gene lost 0 bases, with 9 bases spanning the gap. The DNA for the CDR3 is TGTGCCAGCAGCTTAGGCCGGGACATCTCCTACGAGCAGTACTTC. It encodes CASSLGRDISYEQYF.

In nucleotides, the CDR3 is TGTGCCAGCAGCTTTCTTCTATTGGAGGGGGCGCGTTCCTACGAGCAGTACTTC. Its translation: CASSFLLLEGARSYEQYF. This rearrangement joins TRBV11-2 to TRBJ2-7; D perhaps matches TRBD1 (7 bases). Trimming stripped 3 bases from V and 1 base from J, with 22 bases between. CDR3 length: 18 residues. Germline V gives CDR1 SGHAT, CDR2 FQNNGV.

The chain carries TRBV21-1 and TRBJ2-4; whether TRBD1, the table's D call, matches the DNA was not checked. TRBV21-1 is a pseudogene locus. This CDR3 has 18 amino acids. In DNA, the CDR3 is TGTGCCAGCAGCAAAGCTCCGGGACAGGGGACCACCAAAAACATTCAGTACTTC. It translates to CASSKAPGQGTTKNIQYF.

With regard to this clone: Other DNA sequences within the sample encode an identical CDR3. The J gene is TRBJ1-1, the V gene TRBV19, with a tentative D call TRBD1 (6 bases). Trimming stripped 0 bases from V and 4 bases from J, with 12 bases between. From germline, CDR1 is LNHDA and CDR2 SQIVND (reference sequence). The CDR3 is 15 residues long. In DNA, the CDR3 is TGTGCCAGTAGTATAGATGGGGGGCTGAGCACTGAAGCTTTCTTT. This codes for CASSIDGGLSTEAFF.

The V gene is TRBV4-1, the J gene TRBJ2-7, with 9 bases that match TRBD2. The CDR3 is 16 amino acids. After removal of 5 bases from V and 4 bases from J, the junction contained 12 bases not matched to a gene. Germline values: CDR1 MGHRA, CDR2 YSYEKL. The CDR3: CASSVAGGGGAYEQYF. DNA for the CDR3: TGCGCCAGCAGCGTCGCCGGGGGCGGGGGGGCTTACGAGCAGTACTTC.

Turning to this clone: This sample also contains other DNA sequences that code for the same CDR3. This chain connects TRBV7-9 to TRBJ2-7; no reliable D call. From germline, CDR1 is SEHNR and CDR2 FQNEAQ (reference sequence). V shed 1 base and J shed 4 bases, with 8 bases lying between them. This CDR3 is 13 amino acids long. DNA for the CDR3: TGTGCCAGCAGCTTAGGAGTGGGATACGAGCAGTACTTC. Residues: CASSLGVGYEQYF.

V and J are TRBV4-1 and TRBJ2-5; D is perhaps TRBD1 or TRBD2 (5 bases each). Between the trimmed V and J ends, which lost 1 base and 6 bases, there was a span of 15 bases. This CDR3 has 15 amino acids. CDR1 is MGHRA and CDR2 is YSYEKL in the germline V gene. CDR3 sequence (DNA): TGCGCCAGCAGCCAAGGGTTAGGGGACCCGAAGACCCAGTACTTC. As protein: CASSQGLGDPKTQYF.

The chain recombines TRBV4-1 with TRBJ2-7, with TRBD1 matching over 10 bases. V lost 4 bases and J lost 5; bases outside the gene matches: 5. In germline, CDR1 is MGHRA, CDR2 YSYEKL. The CDR3 has 14 amino acids. The CDR3 DNA reads as TGCGCCAGCAGCCCGGGACAGGGGTCCCACGAGCAGTACTTC. Translated: CASSPGQGSHEQYF.

This chain joins TRBV4-1 and TRBJ2-7, with TRBD2 as a possible D gene (6 bases). With 5 bases removed from V and 3 bases from J, the gap between germline ends came to 17 bases. The CDR3 consists of 15 residues. Germline CDR1 is MGHRA and CDR2 is YSYEKL. In nucleotides, the CDR3 is TGCGCCAGCAGCTTGTCCCGGGACTCATTCTACGAGCAGTACTTC. Protein product: CASSLSRDSFYEQYF.

The rearrangement joins TRBV6-1 to TRBJ2-7, with 8 positions matching TRBD2. CDR1 MNHNS and CDR2 SASEGT come from the germline V gene. The V segment lost 1 base and the J segment 0 bases; nucleotides outside the gene matches: 8. The CDR3 runs to 17 residues. In DNA form, the CDR3 reads TGTGCCAGCAGTGAAGAACTAGCGGAGCCCCTCTCCTACGAGCAGTACTTC. It codes for CASSEELAEPLSYEQYF.

This chain links TRBV4-1 with TRBJ2-1, with 10 bases matching TRBD2. Germline loops: CDR1 MGHRA, CDR2 YSYEKL. Unmatched junction bases numbered 8, after V lost 1 base and J lost 8 bases. This CDR3 spans 16 amino acids. The CDR3 reads CASSQASGGAIDEQFF. The CDR3 bases are TGCGCCAGCAGCCAAGCCAGCGGGGGGGCCATCGATGAGCAGTTCTTC.

The chain combines TRBV28 with TRBJ1-5; D gene unclear. The V gene lost 1 base and the J gene lost 6 bases, with 10 bases spanning the gap. Germline assignment: CDR1 MDHEN and CDR2 SYDVKM. The CDR3 is 14 residues long. This chain's CDR3 is CASSLFASGQPQHF. The CDR3 DNA reads as TGTGCCAGCAGTTTATTCGCCTCGGGTCAGCCCCAGCATTTT.

The chain uses TRBV27 and TRBJ2-1, with 10 positions matching TRBD2. From germline, CDR1 is MNHEY and CDR2 SMNVEV (reference sequence). The CDR3 consists of 16 residues. The trim removed 8 bases at V and 5 bases at J, leaving 12 bases unmatched. The CDR3 DNA is TGTGCCAGCCGGCCAGCGGGAGGGCCTAAGGACAATGAGCAGTTCTTC. Translated, it gives CASRPAGGPKDNEQFF.

About this clone itself: The identical CDR3 is also encoded by other nucleotide sequences in the sample. V and J are TRBV5-1 and TRBJ2-7; 8 bases fit TRBD1. The germline CDR1 and CDR2 sequences are SGHRS and YFSETQ. The CDR3 runs 14 residues. Trimming removed 0 bases from V and 6 bases from J; junction bases left unmatched: 5. The CDR3 is CASSLEGQGGEQYF. CDR3 bases: TGCGCCAGCAGCTTGGAAGGACAGGGTGGCGAGCAGTACTTC.

The chain carries TRBV27 and TRBJ1-1; tentative D call: TRBD1 (5 bases). Germline V lookup: CDR1 MNHEY, CDR2 SMNVEV (reference sequence). V was trimmed by 2 bases and J by 4 bases, leaving 14 bases between them. The CDR3 contains 15 residues. The CDR3 loop is CASSLSRGSGTEAFF. DNA for the CDR3: TGTGCCAGCAGTTTAAGTCGGGGGTCGGGCACTGAAGCTTTCTTT.

This chain uses TRBV13 with TRBJ2-7; D tentatively fits TRBD1 or TRBD2 (5 bases each). The length of the CDR3 is 15 residues. V lost 6 bases, J lost 2 bases, and 17 bases lay in between. Germline V gives CDR1 PRHDT, CDR2 FYEKMQ (reference sequence). CDR3 DNA: TGTGCCAGCAGGGACCAGGGCGGGTTACCCTACGAGCAGTACTTC. This encodes CASRDQGGLPYEQYF.

The CDR3 DNA reads as TGCGCCAGCAGCCAAGAGGGGGCTAGCGAGTTCACAGATACGCAGTATTTT. This translates into CASSQEGASEFTDTQYF. The V and J genes are TRBV4-1 and TRBJ2-3, with D perhaps given as TRBD1 or TRBD2 (6 bases each). Trimming left V 0 bases short and J 2 bases short, with 15 bases between. From germline, CDR1 is MGHRA and CDR2 YSYEKL. The length of the CDR3 is 17 residues.

The chain links TRBV6-6 to TRBJ2-7; 11 bases are a match to TRBD1. V was clipped by 2 bases and J by 3 bases; unmatched bases: 0. Germline V gene lookup returns CDR1 MNHNY and CDR2 SVGAGI (reference sequence). The CDR3 has 14 residues. CDR3 residues: CASSYGTGGYEQYF. The CDR3, as DNA: TGTGCCAGCAGTTACGGGACAGGGGGCTACGAGCAGTACTTC.

The table lists this clone with a few counts. The V gene is TRBV9, the J gene TRBJ1-1, with no clear D. Trimming pared 3 bases from V and 4 bases from J, leaving 10 bases between. CDR1 and CDR2 from the germline V gene are SGDLS and YYNGEE. CDR3 length: 13 amino acids. CDR3 region: CASSGMMSTEAFF. DNA for the CDR3: TGTGCCAGCAGCGGTATGATGAGCACTGAAGCTTTCTTT.